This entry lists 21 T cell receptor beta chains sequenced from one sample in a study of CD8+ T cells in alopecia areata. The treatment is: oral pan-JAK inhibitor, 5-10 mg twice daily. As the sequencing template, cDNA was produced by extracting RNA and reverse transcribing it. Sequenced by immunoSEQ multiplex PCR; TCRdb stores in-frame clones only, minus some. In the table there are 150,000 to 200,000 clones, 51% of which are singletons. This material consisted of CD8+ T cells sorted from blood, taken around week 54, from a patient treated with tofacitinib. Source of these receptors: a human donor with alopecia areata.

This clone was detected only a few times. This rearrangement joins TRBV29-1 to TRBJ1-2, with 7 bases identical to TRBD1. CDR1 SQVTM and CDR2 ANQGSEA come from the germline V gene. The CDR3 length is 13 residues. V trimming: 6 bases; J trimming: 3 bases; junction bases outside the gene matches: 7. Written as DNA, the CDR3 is TGCAGCGTCTTAACCGGGACAGACTATGGCTACACCTTC. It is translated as CSVLTGTDYGYTF.

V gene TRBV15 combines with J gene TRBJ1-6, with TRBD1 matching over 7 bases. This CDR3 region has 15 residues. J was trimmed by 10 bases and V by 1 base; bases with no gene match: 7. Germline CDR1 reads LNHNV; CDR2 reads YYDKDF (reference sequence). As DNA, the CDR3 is TGTGCCACCAGCAGAGTTGCCGAAGGGGGCTCACCCCTCCACTTT. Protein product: CATSRVAEGGSPLHF. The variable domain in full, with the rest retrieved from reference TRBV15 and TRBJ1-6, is DAMVIQNPRYQVTQFGKPVTLSCSQTLNHNVMYWYQQKSSQAPKLLFHYYDKDFNNEADTPDNFQSRRPNTSFCFLDIRSPGLGDTAMYLCATSRVAEGGSPLHFGNGTRLTVT.

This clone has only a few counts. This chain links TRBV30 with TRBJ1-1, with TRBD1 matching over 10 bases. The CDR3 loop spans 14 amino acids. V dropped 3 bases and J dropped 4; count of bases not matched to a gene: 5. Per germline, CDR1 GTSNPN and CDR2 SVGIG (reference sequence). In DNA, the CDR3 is TGTGCCTGGAGGGACAGGGGGTCGGGCACTGAAGCTTTCTTT. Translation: CAWRDRGSGTEAFF. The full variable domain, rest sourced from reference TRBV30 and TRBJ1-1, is SQTIHQWPATLVQPVGSPLSLECTVEGTSNPNLYWYRQAAGRGLQLLFYSVGIGQISSEVPQNLSASRPQDRQFILSSKKLLLSDSGFYLCAWRDRGSGTEAFFGQGTRLTVV.

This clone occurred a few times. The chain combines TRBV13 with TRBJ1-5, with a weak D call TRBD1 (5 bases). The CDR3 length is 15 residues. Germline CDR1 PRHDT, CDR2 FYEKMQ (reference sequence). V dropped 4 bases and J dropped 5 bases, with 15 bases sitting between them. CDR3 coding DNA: TGTGCCAGCAGCTCCCGTGGGGGTGGGGATCAGCCCCAGCATTTT. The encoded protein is CASSSRGGGDQPQHF.

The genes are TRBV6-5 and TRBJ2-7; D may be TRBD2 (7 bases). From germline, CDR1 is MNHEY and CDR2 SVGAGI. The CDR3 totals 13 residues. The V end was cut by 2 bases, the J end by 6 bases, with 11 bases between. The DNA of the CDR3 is TGTGCCAGCAGTTACGGCGGGGGCGGCGAGCAGTACTTC. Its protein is CASSYGGGGEQYF.

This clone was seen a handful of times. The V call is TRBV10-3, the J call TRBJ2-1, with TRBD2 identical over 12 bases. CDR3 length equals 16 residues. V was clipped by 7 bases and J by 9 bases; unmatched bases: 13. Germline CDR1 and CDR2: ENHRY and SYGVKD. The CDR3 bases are TGTGCCATCACTGCCCTCTCTAGCGGGGGGGCTGGTGAGCAGTTCTTC. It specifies CAITALSSGGAGEQFF.

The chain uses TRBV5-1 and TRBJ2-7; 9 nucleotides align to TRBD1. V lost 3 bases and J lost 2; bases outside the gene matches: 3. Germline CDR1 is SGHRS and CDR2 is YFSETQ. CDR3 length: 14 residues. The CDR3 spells CASSSGTGPYEQYF. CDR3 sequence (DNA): TGCGCCAGCAGCTCTGGGACAGGGCCCTACGAGCAGTACTTC.

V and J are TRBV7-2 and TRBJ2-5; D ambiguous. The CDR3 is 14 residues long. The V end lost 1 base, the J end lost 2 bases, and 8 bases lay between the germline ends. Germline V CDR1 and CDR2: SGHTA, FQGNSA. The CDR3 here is CASSLDGAQETQYF. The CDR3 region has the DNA TGTGCCAGCAGCTTAGATGGCGCTCAAGAGACCCAGTACTTC.

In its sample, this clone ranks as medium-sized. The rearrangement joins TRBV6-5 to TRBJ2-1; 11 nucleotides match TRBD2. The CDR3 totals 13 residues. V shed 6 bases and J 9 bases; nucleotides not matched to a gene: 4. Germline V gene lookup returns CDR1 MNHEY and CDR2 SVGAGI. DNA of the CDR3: TGTGCCAGCAGGCCGACTAGCGGGGCTGAGCAGTTCTTC. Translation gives CASRPTSGAEQFF.

CDR3 sequence (DNA): TGTGCCAGCAGACAGGGACTCGACACAGATACGCAGTATTTT. As protein: CASRQGLDTDTQYF. V usage is TRBV27 and J usage is TRBJ2-3; perhaps D is TRBD1 or TRBD2 (6 bases each). Trimming stripped 6 bases from V and 2 bases from J, with 12 bases between. Germline CDR1 and CDR2: MNHEY and SMNVEV (reference sequence). The CDR3 covers 14 residues.

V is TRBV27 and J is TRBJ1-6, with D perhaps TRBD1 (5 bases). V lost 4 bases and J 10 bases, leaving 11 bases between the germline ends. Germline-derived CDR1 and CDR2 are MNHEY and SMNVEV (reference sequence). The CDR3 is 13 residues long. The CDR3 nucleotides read TGTGCCAGCAGTTCCTTGACAGTCTCACCCCTCCACTTT. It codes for CASSSLTVSPLHF.

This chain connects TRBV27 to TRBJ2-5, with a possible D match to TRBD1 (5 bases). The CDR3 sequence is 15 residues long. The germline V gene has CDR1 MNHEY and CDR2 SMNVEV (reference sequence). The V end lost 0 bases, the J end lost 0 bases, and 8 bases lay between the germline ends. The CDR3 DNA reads TGTGCCAGCAGTTTATCTCAGGGAAACCAAGAGACCCAGTACTTC. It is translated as CASSLSQGNQETQYF.

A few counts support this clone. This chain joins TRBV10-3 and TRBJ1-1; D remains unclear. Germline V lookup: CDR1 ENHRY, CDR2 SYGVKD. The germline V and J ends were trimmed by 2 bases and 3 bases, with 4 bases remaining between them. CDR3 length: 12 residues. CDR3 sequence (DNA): TGTGCCATCAGTGAGACGTACACTGAAGCTTTCTTT. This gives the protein CAISETYTEAFF.

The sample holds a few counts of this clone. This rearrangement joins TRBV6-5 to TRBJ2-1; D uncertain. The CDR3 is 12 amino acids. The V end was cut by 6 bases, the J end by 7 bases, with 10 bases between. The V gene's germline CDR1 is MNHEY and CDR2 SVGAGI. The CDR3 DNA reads TGTGCCAGCAGAGGCAATTTGAATGAGCAGTTCTTC. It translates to CASRGNLNEQFF.

The CDR3, as DNA: TGTGCCTGGAGTGTAGGGCTAGGCTACACCTTC. Translating it yields CAWSVGLGYTF. The chain combines TRBV30 with TRBJ1-2; D unresolved. Looked up from germline, CDR1 is GTSNPN and CDR2 is SVGIG (reference sequence). The CDR3 runs to 11 residues. V lost 0 bases and J 8 bases, leaving 7 bases between the germline ends.

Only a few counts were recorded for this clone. CDR3 bases: TGTGCCAGCAGTTACGGGACAGGGGGAAATAATTCACCCCTCCACTTT. This translates into CASSYGTGGNNSPLHF. V gene TRBV6-5 combines with J gene TRBJ1-6, with 11 bases fitting TRBD1. J gave up 5 bases and V 2 bases, and 2 bases lay outside the gene matches. From germline, CDR1 is MNHEY and CDR2 SVGAGI. CDR3 length: 16 residues.

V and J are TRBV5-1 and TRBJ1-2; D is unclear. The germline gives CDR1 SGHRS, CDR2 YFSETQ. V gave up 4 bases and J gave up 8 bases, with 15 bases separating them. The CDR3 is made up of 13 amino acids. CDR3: CASSPGGPWGYTF. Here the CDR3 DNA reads TGCGCCAGCAGCCCGGGCGGGCCGTGGGGCTACACCTTC.

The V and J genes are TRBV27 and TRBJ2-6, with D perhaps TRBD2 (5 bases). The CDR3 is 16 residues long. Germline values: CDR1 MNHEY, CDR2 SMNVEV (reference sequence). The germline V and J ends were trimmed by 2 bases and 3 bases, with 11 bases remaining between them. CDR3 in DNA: TGTGCCAGCAGTTTAGTGCGAGGACTTGGGGCCAACGTCCTGACTTTC. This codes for CASSLVRGLGANVLTF.

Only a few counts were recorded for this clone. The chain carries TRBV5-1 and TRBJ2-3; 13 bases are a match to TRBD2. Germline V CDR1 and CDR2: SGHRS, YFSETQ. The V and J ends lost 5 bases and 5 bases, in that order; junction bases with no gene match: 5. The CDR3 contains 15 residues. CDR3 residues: CASSKGTSGVDTQYF. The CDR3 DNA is TGCGCCAGCAGTAAAGGGACTAGCGGGGTAGATACGCAGTATTTT.

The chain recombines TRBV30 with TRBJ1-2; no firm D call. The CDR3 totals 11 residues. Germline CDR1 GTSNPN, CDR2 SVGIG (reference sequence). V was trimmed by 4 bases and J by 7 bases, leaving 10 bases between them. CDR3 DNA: TGTGCCTGGATGGTGGGGTTTGGCTACACCTTC. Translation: CAWMVGFGYTF.

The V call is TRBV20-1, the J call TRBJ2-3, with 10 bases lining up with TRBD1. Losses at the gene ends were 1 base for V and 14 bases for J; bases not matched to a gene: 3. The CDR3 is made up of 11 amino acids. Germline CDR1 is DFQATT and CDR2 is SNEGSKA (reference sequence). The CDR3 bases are TGCAGTGCTAGAGCCCGGGACAGGGGGTATTTT. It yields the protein CSARARDRGYF.